This T cell receptor (beta chain) is drawn from a study of T cell responses to AZD1222 COVID-19 vaccine. On the study more broadly: Second-dose groups at about 4 or about 12 weeks were pooled.

V lost 5 bases and J lost 6; bases outside the gene matches: 11. The CDR3 is made up of 16 amino acids. Germline V CDR1 and CDR2: MNHNY, SVGAGI (reference sequence). The data were produced by immunoSEQ multiplex PCR, yet TCRdb's version contains in-frame clones alone and is incomplete. The profile shows 100,000 to 130,000 clones, 85% to 90% of them singletons. The chain combines TRBV6-6 with TRBJ2-2; 8 nucleotides match TRBD1. The sequenced sample was peripheral blood, obtained on day 0 of AZD1222 vaccination. The clonotype was recovered from an adult in good health. CDR3: CASSPGDRFSPGELFF. CDR3 DNA sequence: TGTGCCAGCAGTCCCGGGGACAGGTTCTCCCCCGGGGAGCTGTTTTTT.